The clone carrying this T cell receptor (beta chain) was seen just once. No antigen is known for it. The study drew the donors from its roughly 110-subject validation cohort, separate from the roughly 670-subject first cohort. The data derive from a study of cytomegalovirus exposure and HLA in healthy donors. At the level of the study: The 90 to 150 validation repertoires, a later analysis reported, used the same platform as the roughly 660 repertoires from the first cohort.

TCRdb's copy holds only in-frame clones and misses some; the assay was immunoSEQ multiplex PCR. The sample contains over 200,000 clones, roughly 84% of which appear only once. Per germline, CDR1 MGHRA and CDR2 YSYEKL. This CDR3 is built from 19 residues. The ends lost 4 bases at V and 2 bases at J; junction bases unmatched: 17. Findings and caveats of the study: Later, an analysis found that TCR clusters from the first cohort tended to co-occur in the 120 or so validation repertoires. A few CMV-associated chains were confirmed in vitro to be specific for CMV antigens.

The source material was PBMCs. The chain couples TRBV4-1 to TRBJ2-1, with 7 bases aligning to TRBD2. The TCR originated in a woman under 30 in good health and CMV-seropositive. As DNA, the CDR3 is TGCGCCAGCAGCCCCTATGGGCGCGGGGGTTGGATAACCTACAATGAGCAGTTCTTC. Translating it yields CASSPYGRGGWITYNEQFF.